The rows below give T cell receptor beta chains drawn from one sample of a study of control samples from healthy donors and cancer patients. Using immunoSEQ multiplex PCR, the repertoire was profiled, and TCRdb retains in-frame clones only, with some absent. In the table there are 150,000 to 200,000 clones, around 88% of which are singletons. The sample was blood. These receptor sequences come from a woman in her 30s in good health. CDR3s include the opening cysteine and the closing phenylalanine or tryptophan. The D gene is left open where the match is weak. Rows may omit the clone size; those that give it use once, few, many or a size class.

J | size | V | D | DNA | CDR3
TRBJ1-5 | . | TRBV15 | . | TGTGCCACCAGCAGAGATCCTGGACAGCCCCAGCATTTT | CATSRDPGQPQHF
TRBJ1-2 | . | TRBV6-6 | . | TGTGCCAGCAGTTACTCTAGGACACTAGAAAACTATGGCTACACCTTC | CASSYSRTLENYGYTF
TRBJ1-6 | . | TRBV12-3/TRBV12-4 | . | TGTGCCAGCAGAATTATGGATAATTCACCCCTCCACTTT | CASRIMDNSPLHF
TRBJ1-2 | . | TRBV10-3 | . | TGTGCCATCAGTGACCGGGTCGGGGGGATGGACTATGGCTACACCTTC | CAISDRVGGMDYGYTF
TRBJ1-1 | . | TRBV7-9 | . | TGTGCCAGCAGTCCAAACAAAATAACTGAAGCTTTCTTT | CASSPNKITEAFF
TRBJ1-2 | . | TRBV30 | TRBD1 | TGTGCCTGGATACAGGGGGCGGACTATGGCTACACCTTC | CAWIQGADYGYTF
TRBJ2-3 | . | TRBV7-2 | TRBD2 | TGTGCCAGCAGCCTAAGGCTAGCGGGAGGGAGAGATACGCAGTATTTT | CASSLRLAGGRDTQYF
TRBJ1-1 | once | TRBV6-5 | . | TGTGCCAGCAGTTACTCTACACCTTTCACTGAAGCTTTCTTT | CASSYSTPFTEAFF
TRBJ2-3 | . | TRBV5-1 | . | TGCGCCAGCAGCTCCCGCCCCACAGATACGCAGTATTTT | CASSSRPTDTQYF
TRBJ2-5 | . | TRBV20-1 | . | TGCAGTGCTGAGAGCCAAGAGACCCAGTACTTC | CSAESQETQYF
TRBJ2-1 | . | TRBV18 | TRBD1 | TGTGCCAGCTCACCTCCCCAGGGGGCGGATGAGCAGTTCTTC | CASSPPQGADEQFF
TRBJ1-1 | . | TRBV15 | . | TGTGCCACCAGCAGAGCCGCTTCGGAAGGTACTGAAGCTTTCTTT | CATSRAASEGTEAFF
TRBJ2-2 | once | TRBV9 | TRBD2 | TGTGCCACGGGACTAAACACCGGGGAGCTGTTTTTT | CATGLNTGELFF
TRBJ1-6 | . | TRBV19 | . | TGTGCCAGTAGCCAGGAGGGGTCGGGATCACCCCTCCACTTT | CASSQEGSGSPLHF
TRBJ1-1 | . | TRBV11-2 | . | TGTGCCAGCAGCTTAGGGGTATCGGGTACTGAAGCTTTCTTT | CASSLGVSGTEAFF
TRBJ1-6 | . | TRBV5-6 | . | TGTGCCAGCAGCTTGGGGGATTCACCCCTCCACTTT | CASSLGDSPLHF
TRBJ1-5 | . | TRBV20-1 | . | TGCAGTGCTACTGAGAATAGCAATCAGCCCCAGCATTTT | CSATENSNQPQHF
TRBJ2-1 | . | TRBV14 | . | TGTGCCAGCAGCCAAGATTTGGGCAGGTACAATGAGCAGTTCTTC | CASSQDLGRYNEQFF
TRBJ1-2 | . | TRBV19 | . | TGTGCCAGTAGGAGTGGACGGAGCTATGGCTACACCTTC | CASRSGRSYGYTF
TRBJ2-2 | . | TRBV19 | . | TGTGCCAGTAGTATAGACAGTCGAGGCACCGGGGAGCTGTTTTTT | CASSIDSRGTGELFF
TRBJ2-5 | few | TRBV24-1 | TRBD1 | TGTGCCACCAGTGACTACTCGACAGGGTTGGAGACCCAGTACTTC | CATSDYSTGLETQYF
TRBJ2-5 | . | TRBV10-3 | . | TGTGCCATCAGTGATCCTCTTAAGCTACCCGGGACCATCGAAGAGACCCAGTACTTC | CAISDPLKLPGTIEETQYF
TRBJ2-7 | . | TRBV10-3 | TRBD2 | TGTGCCATCAGTGAGCCGGCGGGAGCCCGTTACGAGCAGTACTTC | CAISEPAGARYEQYF
TRBJ2-7 | . | TRBV5-1 | TRBD2 | TGCGCCAGCAGCTTGGCCGGCGGGAGGGCCGCGGAGCAGTACTTC | CASSLAGGRAAEQYF
TRBJ1-2 | . | TRBV28 | . | TGTGCCAGCATCTCGCCTCTGCACCTATATGGCTACACCTTC | CASISPLHLYGYTF
TRBJ2-1 | . | TRBV2 | . | TGTGCCAGCAGTGCGCTGATCAATGAGCAGTTCTTC | CASSALINEQFF
TRBJ1-2 | . | TRBV6-1 | TRBD1 | TGTGCCAGCAGTGAGAACAGGGGCGGCTACACCTTC | CASSENRGGYTF
TRBJ2-1 | . | TRBV28 | TRBD2 | TGTGCCAGCAGTCCTATGGGACTAGCGGGAGTATTTGAGCAGTTCTTC | CASSPMGLAGVFEQFF
TRBJ2-1 | . | TRBV3-1/TRBV3-2 | TRBD2 | TGTGCCAGCAGCCCTTGGACTAGCGGACCATACAATGAGCAGTTCTTC | CASSPWTSGPYNEQFF
TRBJ2-1 | . | TRBV4-1 | TRBD1 | TGCGCCAGCAGCCAGAGACAGGGGGCCGAGAGCAATGAGCAGTTCTTC | CASSQRQGAESNEQFF
TRBJ2-3 | . | TRBV5-4 | . | TGTGCCAGCAGCGGACCCACGGGGTGGGATACGCAGTATTTT | CASSGPTGWDTQYF
TRBJ2-5 | . | TRBV13 | . | TGTGCCAGCAGCTCAACAGTGGATGGGACCCAGTACTTC | CASSSTVDGTQYF
TRBJ2-2 | . | TRBV29-1 | TRBD1 | TGCAGCGTTGAAACCGTGACAGGGGGCTCCGGGGAGCTGTTTTTT | CSVETVTGGSGELFF
TRBJ1-2 | . | TRBV20-1 | . | TGCAGTGCTAGTCCGAGGGGAGATGGCTACACCTTC | CSASPRGDGYTF
TRBJ1-1 | . | TRBV7-2 | . | TGTGCCAGCAGCTTAAGGTTGGGCACTGAAGCTTTCTTT | CASSLRLGTEAFF
TRBJ1-1 | . | TRBV7-9 | . | TGTGCCAGCAGCTTAGCACGTGGAGACACTGAAGCTTTCTTT | CASSLARGDTEAFF
TRBJ2-7 | . | TRBV19 | TRBD1 | TGTGCCAGTAGTATAGGACAGGGCGCCTACGAGCAGTACTTC | CASSIGQGAYEQYF
TRBJ2-5 | once | TRBV5-1 | TRBD1 | TGCGCCAGCAGCTTGGATTCAGGGGGTTGGGAGACCCAGTACTTC | CASSLDSGGWETQYF
TRBJ2-5 | . | TRBV6-5 | TRBD2 | TGTGCCAGCAGTCTAGCGGGAGGGATACAAGAGACCCAGTACTTC | CASSLAGGIQETQYF
TRBJ1-1 | . | TRBV28 | TRBD1 | TGTGCCAGCAGGGTCAGTGAGGGGGCGACTGAAGCTTTCTTT | CASRVSEGATEAFF
TRBJ1-5 | few | TRBV6-6 | . | TGTGCCAGCAGAATTAGCAATCAGCCCCAGCATTTT | CASRISNQPQHF
TRBJ2-1 | . | TRBV4-1 | . | TGCGCCAGCAGCCACCCAGTAGGCCAGGGTGTCAATGAGCAGTTCTTC | CASSHPVGQGVNEQFF
TRBJ2-1 | . | TRBV4-1 | TRBD2 | TGCGCCAGCAGCCAACCGGGAGGGCCTATAAGTTACAATGAGCAGTTCTTC | CASSQPGGPISYNEQFF
TRBJ1-5 | once | TRBV27 | . | TGTGCCAGTGGGGACCGGGGCCCGGATCAGCCCCAGCATTTT | CASGDRGPDQPQHF
TRBJ2-5 | . | TRBV12-3/TRBV12-4 | . | TGTGCCAGCAGTTTAGACGTTGCGACCCAGTACTTC | CASSLDVATQYF
TRBJ1-2 | . | TRBV11-2 | . | TGTGCCAGCAGAGGGACAAGGAAGTGGAACTATGGCTACACCTTC | CASRGTRKWNYGYTF
TRBJ1-4 | . | TRBV11-2 | . | TGTGCCAGCAGCTTAAGTAGGTGGGATGAAAAACTGTTTTTT | CASSLSRWDEKLFF
TRBJ1-1 | . | TRBV30 | . | TGTGCCTGGAGTGGGCCCTACACTGAAGCTTTCTTT | CAWSGPYTEAFF
TRBJ2-1 | . | TRBV7-9 | TRBD2 | TGTGCCAGCAGCTTAACCAGCGGGGGGACCTCCAATGAGCAGTTCTTC | CASSLTSGGTSNEQFF
TRBJ2-5 | . | TRBV6-1 | . | TGTGCCAGCAGTGAAGTCTCGGGGACCCAGTACTTC | CASSEVSGTQYF
TRBJ1-1 | . | TRBV6-5 | . | TGTGCCAGCAGGAAGGGGGGCACTGAAGCTTTCTTT | CASRKGGTEAFF